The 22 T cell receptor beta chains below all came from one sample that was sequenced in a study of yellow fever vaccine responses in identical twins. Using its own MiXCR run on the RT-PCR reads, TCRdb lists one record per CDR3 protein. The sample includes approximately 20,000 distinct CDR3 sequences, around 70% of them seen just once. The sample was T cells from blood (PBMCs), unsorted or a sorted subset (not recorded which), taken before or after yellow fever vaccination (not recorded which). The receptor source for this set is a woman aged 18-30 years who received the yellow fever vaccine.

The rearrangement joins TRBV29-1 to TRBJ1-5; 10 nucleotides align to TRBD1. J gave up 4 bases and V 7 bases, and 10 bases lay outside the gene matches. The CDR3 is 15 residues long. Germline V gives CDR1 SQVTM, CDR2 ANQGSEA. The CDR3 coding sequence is TGCAGCGCATCGACAGGGGGCTTAGGAAATCAGCCCCAGCATTTT. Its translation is CSASTGGLGNQPQHF.

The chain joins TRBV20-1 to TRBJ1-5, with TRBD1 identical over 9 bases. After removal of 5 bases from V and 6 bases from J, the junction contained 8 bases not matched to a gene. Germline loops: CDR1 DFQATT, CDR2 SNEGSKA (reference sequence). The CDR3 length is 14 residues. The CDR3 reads CSASGTGYGQPQHF. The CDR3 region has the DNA TGCAGTGCTTCCGGGACAGGGTACGGTCAGCCCCAGCATTTT.

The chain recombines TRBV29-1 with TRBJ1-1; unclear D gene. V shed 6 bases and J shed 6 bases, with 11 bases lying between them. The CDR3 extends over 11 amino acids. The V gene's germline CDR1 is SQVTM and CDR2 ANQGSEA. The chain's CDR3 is CSVTIVAEAFF. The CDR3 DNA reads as TGCAGCGTGACCATTGTCGCTGAAGCTTTCTTT.

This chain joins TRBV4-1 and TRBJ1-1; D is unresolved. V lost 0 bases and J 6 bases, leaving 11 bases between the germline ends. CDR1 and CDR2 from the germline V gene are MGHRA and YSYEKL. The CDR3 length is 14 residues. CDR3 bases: TGCGCCAGCAGCCAAGATGTTCAAAGGGCTGAAGCTTTCTTT. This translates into CASSQDVQRAEAFF.

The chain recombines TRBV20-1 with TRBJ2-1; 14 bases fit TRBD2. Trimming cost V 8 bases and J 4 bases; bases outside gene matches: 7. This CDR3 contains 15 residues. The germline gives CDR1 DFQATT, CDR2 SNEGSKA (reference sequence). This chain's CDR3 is CSISGTSGGYNEQFF. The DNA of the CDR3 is TGCAGTATATCCGGGACTAGCGGGGGTTACAATGAGCAGTTCTTC.

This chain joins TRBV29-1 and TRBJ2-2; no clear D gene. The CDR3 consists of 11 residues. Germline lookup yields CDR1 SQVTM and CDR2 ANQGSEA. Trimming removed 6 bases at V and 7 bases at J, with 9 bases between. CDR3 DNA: TGCAGCGTCCGGGCGTTCGGGGAGCTGTTTTTT. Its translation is CSVRAFGELFF.

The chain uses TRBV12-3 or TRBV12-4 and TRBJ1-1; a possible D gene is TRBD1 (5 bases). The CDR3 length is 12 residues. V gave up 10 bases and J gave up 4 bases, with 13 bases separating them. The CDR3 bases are TGTGCCACCCGGCGGGGCGTCACTGAAGCTTTCTTT. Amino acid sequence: CATRRGVTEAFF.

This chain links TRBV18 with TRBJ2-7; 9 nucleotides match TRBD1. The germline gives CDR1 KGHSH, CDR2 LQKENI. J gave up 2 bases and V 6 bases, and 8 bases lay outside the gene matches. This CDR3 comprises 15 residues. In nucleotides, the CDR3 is TGTGCCAGCTCTCGGACAGGGGCCCAGACCTACGAGCAGTACGTC. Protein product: CASSRTGAQTYEQYV.

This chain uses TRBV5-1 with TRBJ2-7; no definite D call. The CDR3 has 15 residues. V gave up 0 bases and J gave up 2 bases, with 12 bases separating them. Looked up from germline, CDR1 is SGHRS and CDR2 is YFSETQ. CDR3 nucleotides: TGCGCCAGCAGCTTGGCGCAGATGGAGACCTACGAGCAGTACGTC. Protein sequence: CASSLAQMETYEQYV.

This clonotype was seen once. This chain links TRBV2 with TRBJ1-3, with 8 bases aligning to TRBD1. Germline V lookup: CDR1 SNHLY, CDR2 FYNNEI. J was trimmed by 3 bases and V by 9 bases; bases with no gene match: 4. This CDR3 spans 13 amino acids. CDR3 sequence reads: CARGQGVGNTIYF. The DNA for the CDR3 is TGTGCCAGAGGACAGGGTGTTGGAAACACCATATATTTT.

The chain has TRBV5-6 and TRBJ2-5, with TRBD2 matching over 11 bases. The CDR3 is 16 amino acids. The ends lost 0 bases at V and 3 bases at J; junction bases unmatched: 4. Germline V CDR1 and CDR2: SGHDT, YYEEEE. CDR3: CASSLALAGGKETQYF. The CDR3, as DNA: TGTGCCAGCAGCTTGGCGCTAGCGGGAGGTAAAGAGACCCAGTACTTC. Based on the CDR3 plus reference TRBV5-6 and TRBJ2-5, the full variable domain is DAGVTQSPTHLIKTRGQQVTLRCSPKSGHDTVSWYQQALGQGPQFIFQYYEEEERQRGNFPDRFSGHQFPNYSSELNVNALLLGDSALYLCASSLALAGGKETQYFGPGTRLLVL.

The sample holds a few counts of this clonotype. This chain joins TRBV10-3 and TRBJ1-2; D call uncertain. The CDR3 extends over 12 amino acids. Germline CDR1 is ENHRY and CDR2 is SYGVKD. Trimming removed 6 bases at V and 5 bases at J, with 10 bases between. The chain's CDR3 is CAISDGLYGYTF. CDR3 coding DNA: TGTGCCATCAGCGACGGCTTGTATGGCTACACCTTC.

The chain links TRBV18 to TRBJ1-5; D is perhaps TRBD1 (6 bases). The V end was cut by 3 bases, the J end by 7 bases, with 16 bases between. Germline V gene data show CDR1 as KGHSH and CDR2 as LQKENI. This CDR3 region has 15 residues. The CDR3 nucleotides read TGTGCCAGCTCACCTCGGGGGGGCGAAGGACAGCCCCAGCATTTT. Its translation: CASSPRGGEGQPQHF. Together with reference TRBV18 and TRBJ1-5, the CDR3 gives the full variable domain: NAGVMQNPRHLVRRRGQEARLRCSPMKGHSHVYWYRQLPEEGLKFMVYLQKENIIDESGMPKERFSAEFPKEGPSILRIQQVVRGDSAAYFCASSPRGGEGQPQHFGDGTRLSIL.

This CDR3 is CASSDAREYSNQPQHF. The CDR3 bases are TGTGCCAGCAGTGACGCCAGGGAGTATAGCAATCAGCCCCAGCATTTT. The chain links TRBV2 to TRBJ1-5; tentatively, D is TRBD1 (5 bases). V lost 3 bases and J 0 bases, leaving 12 bases between the germline ends. Germline CDR1 SNHLY, CDR2 FYNNEI. This CDR3 comprises 16 residues.

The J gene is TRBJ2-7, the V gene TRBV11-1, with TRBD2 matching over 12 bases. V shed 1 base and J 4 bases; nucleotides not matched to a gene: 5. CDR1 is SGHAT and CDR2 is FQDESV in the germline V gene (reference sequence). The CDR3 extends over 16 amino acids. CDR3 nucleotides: TGTGCCAGCAGCTTAGGACAGACTAGCGGGAGATACGAGCAGTACTTC. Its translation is CASSLGQTSGRYEQYF.

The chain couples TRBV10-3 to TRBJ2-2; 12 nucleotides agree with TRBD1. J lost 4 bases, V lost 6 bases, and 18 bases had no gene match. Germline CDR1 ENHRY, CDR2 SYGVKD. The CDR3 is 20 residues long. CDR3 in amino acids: CAIRPGTGGVKGILTGELFF. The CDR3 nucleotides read TGTGCCATCAGACCAGGGACAGGGGGCGTCAAAGGGATACTCACCGGGGAGCTGTTTTTT.

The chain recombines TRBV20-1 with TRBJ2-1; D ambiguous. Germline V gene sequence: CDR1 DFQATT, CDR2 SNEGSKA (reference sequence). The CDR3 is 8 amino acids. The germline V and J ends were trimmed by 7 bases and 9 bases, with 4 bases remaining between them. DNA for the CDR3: TGCAGTGTTAGTGAGCAGTTCTTC. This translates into CSVSEQFF.

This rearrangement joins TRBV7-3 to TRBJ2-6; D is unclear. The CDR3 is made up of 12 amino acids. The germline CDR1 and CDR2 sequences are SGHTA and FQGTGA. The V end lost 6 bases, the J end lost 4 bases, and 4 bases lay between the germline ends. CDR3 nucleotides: TGTGCCAGCAGTACAGGGGCCAACGTCCTGACTTTC. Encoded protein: CASSTGANVLTF.

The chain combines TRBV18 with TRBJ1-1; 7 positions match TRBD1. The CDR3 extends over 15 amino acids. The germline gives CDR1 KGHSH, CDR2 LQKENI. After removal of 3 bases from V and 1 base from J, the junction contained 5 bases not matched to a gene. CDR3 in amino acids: CASSPNRGTNTEAFF. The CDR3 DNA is TGTGCCAGCTCACCCAACAGGGGAACGAACACTGAAGCTTTCTTT.

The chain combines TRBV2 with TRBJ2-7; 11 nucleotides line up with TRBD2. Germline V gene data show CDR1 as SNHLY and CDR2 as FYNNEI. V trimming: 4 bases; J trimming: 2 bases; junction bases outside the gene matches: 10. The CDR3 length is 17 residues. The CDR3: CASSGNSGLADAYEQYF. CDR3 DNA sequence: TGTGCCAGCAGTGGGAACTCGGGACTAGCGGACGCCTACGAGCAGTACTTC.

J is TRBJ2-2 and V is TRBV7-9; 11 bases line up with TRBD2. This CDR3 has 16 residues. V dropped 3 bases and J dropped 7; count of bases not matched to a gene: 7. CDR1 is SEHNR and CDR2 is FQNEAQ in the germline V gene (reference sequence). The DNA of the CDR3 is TGTGCCAGCAGCTTCGACCTAGCGGGAGGAATCGGGGAGCTGTTTTTT. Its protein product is CASSFDLAGGIGELFF.

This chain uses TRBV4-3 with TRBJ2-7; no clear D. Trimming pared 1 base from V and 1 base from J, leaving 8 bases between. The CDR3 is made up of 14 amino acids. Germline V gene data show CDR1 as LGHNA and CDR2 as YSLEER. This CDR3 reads CASSQGPQSYEQYF. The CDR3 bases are TGCGCCAGCAGCCAAGGACCACAGTCCTACGAGCAGTACTTC.